A selection of T cell receptor beta chains follows, all from one sample in a study of control samples from healthy donors and cancer patients. Assay used: immunoSEQ multiplex PCR; TCRdb lists only in-frame clones, some missing. The sample holds tens of thousands of clones; about 88% are singletons and the top ten take roughly 5%. Sequencing was performed on blood. All receptors derive from a woman in her forties or fifties in good health. The CDR3 runs from the conserved cysteine through the conserved F or W. Fields, in order: clone size, V gene, J gene, D gene, CDR3 DNA, CDR3 protein. D genes are given only for firm matches. Clone sizes are given selectively: once, few, many, or a class where the clone is expanded.

-	TRBV7-9	TRBJ1-1	-	TGTGCCAGCAGCTTAGATTACAGTTTTAACACTGAAGCTTTCTTT	CASSLDYSFNTEAFF
-	TRBV5-1	TRBJ2-1	-	TGCGCCAGCAGCTTTACAGGCTACAATGAGCAGTTCTTC	CASSFTGYNEQFF
-	TRBV6-5	TRBJ2-2	-	TGTGCCAGCAGCGGGCAGGGGAACACCGGGGAGCTGTTTTTT	CASSGQGNTGELFF
once	TRBV7-2	TRBJ1-6	-	TGTGCCAGCAATGAAGCACCTCTCTATAATTCACCCCTCCACTTT	CASNEAPLYNSPLHF
-	TRBV12-3/TRBV12-4	TRBJ1-2	-	TGTGCCAGCAGTTACAGGGATACCTATGGCTACACCTTC	CASSYRDTYGYTF
-	TRBV7-8	TRBJ2-1	-	TGTGCCAGCAGCTTAGTAACGTTTACCACGTTCAATGAGCAGTTCTTC	CASSLVTFTTFNEQFF
-	TRBV28	TRBJ2-3	TRBD1	TGTGCCAGCAGTTTATACCCGGGACAGGGAATAGATACGCAGTATTTT	CASSLYPGQGIDTQYF
-	TRBV5-1	TRBJ2-1	-	TGCGCCAGCAGCTACTCCGGGACTCACAATGAGCAGTTCTTC	CASSYSGTHNEQFF
-	TRBV12-5	TRBJ2-7	TRBD1	TGTGCTAGTGGTTTGGGACAGGGGAGCTCCTACGAGCAGTACTTC	CASGLGQGSSYEQYF
-	TRBV2	TRBJ2-7	-	TGTGCCAGCAGCCTCAACTCCTACGAGCAGTACTTC	CASSLNSYEQYF
-	TRBV19	TRBJ2-3	TRBD1	TGTGCCAGTAGTTCAGGACAGGGGCCAGATACGCAGTATTTT	CASSSGQGPDTQYF
-	TRBV2	TRBJ2-4	TRBD1	TGTGCCAGCAGTGAGATAGAGGGGGCGAGCATTCAGTACTTC	CASSEIEGASIQYF
-	TRBV6-2/TRBV6-3	TRBJ1-5	-	TGTGCCAGCAGTTACTCTTGGTCGGGGGTGTCCCAGCCCCAGCATTTT	CASSYSWSGVSQPQHF
-	TRBV6-5	TRBJ1-2	-	TGTGCCAGCAGTCTACAGGGCTGGGGCGTCGAAGGCTACACCTTC	CASSLQGWGVEGYTF
once	TRBV11-2	TRBJ2-4	TRBD1	TGTGCCAGCAGGGGGGGACAGGGAAGGAACATTCAGTACTTC	CASRGGQGRNIQYF
-	TRBV30	TRBJ1-5	TRBD1	TGTGCCTGGAGCCGGGACAGGGGAAATCAGCCCCAGCATTTT	CAWSRDRGNQPQHF
-	TRBV6-1	TRBJ2-1	TRBD2	TGTGCCAGCAGTGACCTTATAGCGGGGAGCTCCTACAATGAGCAGTTCTTC	CASSDLIAGSSYNEQFF
once	TRBV3-1/TRBV3-2	TRBJ1-5	-	TGTGCCAGCAGCCAAACACCTTTTGTGCCCCAGCATTTT	CASSQTPFVPQHF
-	TRBV12-3/TRBV12-4	TRBJ1-1	-	TGTGCCAGCAGTTTAGTAGGTCCTGAAGCTTTCTTT	CASSLVGPEAFF
-	TRBV5-1	TRBJ1-1	-	TGCGCCAGCACCGGGGATCGCACTGAAGCTTTCTTT	CASTGDRTEAFF
-	TRBV6-1	TRBJ2-3	-	TGTGCCAGCAGTGAAGCTTGGGCCACAGATACGCAGTATTTT	CASSEAWATDTQYF
-	TRBV2	TRBJ1-4	-	TGTGCCAGCAGTGAGACACGCAATAATGAAAAACTGTTTTTT	CASSETRNNEKLFF
-	TRBV11-2	TRBJ2-7	-	TGTGCCAGCAGGGGAGGACTCATTAAGGACGAGCAGTACTTC	CASRGGLIKDEQYF
-	TRBV6-1	TRBJ1-1	-	TGTGCCAGCAGTGAAACGGGGGCGGGTTCCACTGAAGCTTTCTTT	CASSETGAGSTEAFF
-	TRBV13	TRBJ2-7	-	TGTGCCAGCAGCTTAGCTACGGGTGTGATCTCCGAGCAGTACTTC	CASSLATGVISEQYF
-	TRBV5-1	TRBJ1-2	TRBD1	TGCGCCAGCAGCGAAGGACAGGGGTCGGGCTATGGCTACACCTTC	CASSEGQGSGYGYTF
once	TRBV7-9	TRBJ1-2	-	TGTGCCATCAGACAGTTCGATGGCTACACCTTC	CAIRQFDGYTF
few	TRBV7-2	TRBJ2-3	TRBD2	TGTGCCAGCAGCTTGGAGTCGGGCGGGAGTTTTGGCGGTAATACGCAGTATTTT	CASSLESGGSFGGNTQYF
-	TRBV6-5	TRBJ2-1	TRBD2	TGTGCCAGCACTTTAGCGGGGGCCTACAATGAGCAGTTCTTC	CASTLAGAYNEQFF
-	TRBV11-2	TRBJ2-3	-	TGTGCCAGCAGCTTGTCAGGGGTCGATACGCAGTATTTT	CASSLSGVDTQYF
-	TRBV30	TRBJ1-5	-	TGTGCCTGGAGCCGAAGCAATCAGCCCCAGCATTTT	CAWSRSNQPQHF
-	TRBV5-1	TRBJ1-1	-	TGCGCCAGCAGCTTGGACAGACCGAACACTGAAGCTTTCTTT	CASSLDRPNTEAFF
-	TRBV2	TRBJ1-1	-	TGTGCCAGCAGTGTCGGCAGCTTAAACACTGAAGCTTTCTTT	CASSVGSLNTEAFF
-	TRBV11-3	TRBJ2-1	-	TGTGCCAGCAGCGGATCAGCGGACCGTGAAGTAGGCGAGCAGTTCTTC	CASSGSADREVGEQFF